This is a list of T cell receptor beta chains from one sample in a study of cytomegalovirus exposure and HLA in healthy donors. Only in-frame clones appear in the TCRdb table, and some are missing; sequencing was by immunoSEQ multiplex PCR. The data contain approximately 160,000 clones, roughly four fifths of them singletons. The material sequenced was PBMCs. The receptors originated from a middle-aged woman in good health and CMV-seronegative. CDR3s include the opening cysteine and the closing phenylalanine or tryptophan. Fields, in order: clone size, J gene, D gene, V gene, CDR3 protein, CDR3 DNA. A D gene is named only where the DNA matches it firmly. Where a row states a size, it is once, few, many or the class of an expanded clone; other rows omit it.

abundance: NA
j_gene: TRBJ2-3
d_gene: NA
v_gene: TRBV14
CDR3aa: CASSPPRQTFTDTQYF
CDR3nt: TGTGCCAGCAGCCCTCCGAGGCAAACGTTCACAGATACGCAGTATTTT

abundance: NA
j_gene: TRBJ1-1
d_gene: NA
v_gene: TRBV11-2
CDR3aa: CASSSNQVMNTEAFF
CDR3nt: TGTGCCAGCAGCTCTAATCAGGTCATGAACACTGAAGCTTTCTTT

abundance: NA
j_gene: TRBJ1-4
d_gene: NA
v_gene: TRBV28
CDR3aa: CATSVPANEKLFF
CDR3nt: TGTGCCACGTCAGTTCCAGCTAATGAAAAACTGTTTTTT

abundance: NA
j_gene: TRBJ2-2
d_gene: TRBD1
v_gene: TRBV19
CDR3aa: CASRDWDRNTGELFF
CDR3nt: TGTGCCAGTAGGGACTGGGACAGGAACACCGGGGAGCTGTTTTTT

abundance: NA
j_gene: TRBJ2-2
d_gene: NA
v_gene: TRBV19
CDR3aa: CASRADANTGELFF
CDR3nt: TGTGCCAGTAGAGCGGACGCGAACACCGGGGAGCTGTTTTTT

abundance: NA
j_gene: TRBJ2-1
d_gene: TRBD1
v_gene: TRBV7-6
CDR3aa: CASSLEPPLNRGQGNEQFF
CDR3nt: TGTGCCAGCAGCTTAGAGCCCCCGCTGAACAGGGGGCAAGGCAATGAGCAGTTCTTC

abundance: NA
j_gene: TRBJ1-3
d_gene: NA
v_gene: TRBV6-6
CDR3aa: CASSYRDTSSGNTIYF
CDR3nt: TGTGCCAGCAGTTACAGGGACACGAGCTCTGGAAACACTATATATTTT

abundance: NA
j_gene: TRBJ2-3
d_gene: TRBD2
v_gene: TRBV28
CDR3aa: CASGLADRTDTQYF
CDR3nt: TGTGCTTCAGGACTAGCGGACCGCACAGATACGCAGTATTTT

abundance: NA
j_gene: TRBJ2-6
d_gene: NA
v_gene: TRBV19
CDR3aa: CASSKPSSGANVLTF
CDR3nt: TGTGCCAGTAGTAAGCCGAGCTCTGGGGCCAACGTCCTGACTTTC

abundance: NA
j_gene: TRBJ1-2
d_gene: NA
v_gene: TRBV30
CDR3aa: CAWSRPRGGDYGYTF
CDR3nt: TGTGCCTGGAGCCGTCCCCGGGGAGGGGACTATGGCTACACCTTC

abundance: NA
j_gene: TRBJ2-1
d_gene: TRBD1
v_gene: TRBV27
CDR3aa: CASSRGTGVSNEQFF
CDR3nt: TGTGCCAGCAGTAGGGGGACAGGGGTCTCTAATGAGCAGTTCTTC

abundance: NA
j_gene: TRBJ2-5
d_gene: TRBD2
v_gene: TRBV5-1
CDR3aa: CASSAGLEGIETQYF
CDR3nt: TGCGCCAGCAGCGCAGGACTAGAGGGGATCGAGACCCAGTACTTC

abundance: NA
j_gene: TRBJ1-5
d_gene: NA
v_gene: TRBV13
CDR3aa: CASSLPGQIRQPQHF
CDR3nt: TGTGCCAGCAGCTTACCCGGACAGATCAGACAGCCCCAGCATTTT

abundance: NA
j_gene: TRBJ1-1
d_gene: NA
v_gene: TRBV5-1
CDR3aa: CASSFLGRETEAFF
CDR3nt: TGCGCCAGCAGCTTTCTTGGGAGGGAAACTGAAGCTTTCTTT

abundance: NA
j_gene: TRBJ2-3
d_gene: TRBD1
v_gene: TRBV7-6
CDR3aa: CASSRMGTVSTDTQYF
CDR3nt: TGTGCCAGCAGCCGCATGGGGACAGTCAGTACAGATACGCAGTATTTT

abundance: once
j_gene: TRBJ2-5
d_gene: TRBD2
v_gene: TRBV2
CDR3aa: CASSVVLAEETQYF
CDR3nt: TGTGCCAGCAGTGTAGTACTAGCGGAAGAGACCCAGTACTTC

abundance: NA
j_gene: TRBJ2-7
d_gene: NA
v_gene: TRBV27
CDR3aa: CASRERRDLEQYF
CDR3nt: TGTGCCAGCAGGGAGCGCAGAGATTTAGAGCAGTACTTC

abundance: NA
j_gene: TRBJ1-5
d_gene: TRBD1
v_gene: TRBV30
CDR3aa: CAWTTGGTSNQPQHF
CDR3nt: TGTGCCTGGACCACAGGGGGTACGAGCAATCAGCCCCAGCATTTT

abundance: NA
j_gene: TRBJ1-2
d_gene: TRBD1
v_gene: TRBV4-1
CDR3aa: CASSQGTGGDGYTF
CDR3nt: TGCGCCAGCAGCCAAGGTACAGGGGGCGATGGCTACACCTTC

abundance: NA
j_gene: TRBJ1-1
d_gene: NA
v_gene: TRBV11-2
CDR3aa: CASSLGTIRTNTEAFF
CDR3nt: TGTGCCAGCAGCCTAGGGACTATCCGAACGAACACTGAAGCTTTCTTT

abundance: NA
j_gene: TRBJ1-2
d_gene: TRBD1
v_gene: TRBV5-1
CDR3aa: CASSFGQDRTYGYTF
CDR3nt: TGCGCCAGCAGCTTCGGACAGGATCGAACCTATGGCTACACCTTC

abundance: NA
j_gene: TRBJ2-3
d_gene: TRBD2
v_gene: TRBV7-9
CDR3aa: CASSPLSGSNPDTQYF
CDR3nt: TGTGCCAGCAGCCCACTAAGCGGGAGTAACCCAGATACGCAGTATTTT

abundance: NA
j_gene: TRBJ1-4
d_gene: TRBD1
v_gene: TRBV5-6
CDR3aa: CASSFDRVREKLFF
CDR3nt: TGTGCCAGCAGCTTCGACAGGGTGAGGGAAAAACTGTTTTTT

abundance: NA
j_gene: TRBJ1-5
d_gene: NA
v_gene: TRBV2
CDR3aa: CASSREGGYQPQHF
CDR3nt: TGTGCCAGCAGCCGGGAGGGGGGCTATCAGCCCCAGCATTTT

abundance: NA
j_gene: TRBJ1-2
d_gene: NA
v_gene: TRBV10-3
CDR3aa: CANRRAGDYGYTF
CDR3nt: TGTGCCAACCGTAGGGCAGGGGACTATGGCTACACCTTC

abundance: NA
j_gene: TRBJ2-3
d_gene: TRBD2
v_gene: TRBV5-1
CDR3aa: CASSSTSGSTDTQYF
CDR3nt: TGCGCCAGCAGCTCCACTAGCGGGAGTACAGATACGCAGTATTTT

abundance: NA
j_gene: TRBJ1-2
d_gene: NA
v_gene: TRBV6-1
CDR3aa: CASSDGGALFEGYTF
CDR3nt: TGTGCCAGCAGTGATGGGGGGGCGCTTTTTGAAGGCTACACCTTC

abundance: NA
j_gene: TRBJ2-1
d_gene: NA
v_gene: TRBV15
CDR3aa: CATSDYDSYNERFF
CDR3nt: TGTGCCACCTCTGACTACGACTCCTACAATGAGCGGTTCTTC

abundance: NA
j_gene: TRBJ2-5
d_gene: NA
v_gene: TRBV5-1
CDR3aa: CASKENEGETQYF
CDR3nt: TGCGCCAGCAAGGAGAACGAGGGAGAGACCCAGTACTTC

abundance: few
j_gene: TRBJ2-1
d_gene: TRBD2
v_gene: TRBV7-3
CDR3aa: CASSSGLAGGPGNEQFF
CDR3nt: TGTGCCAGCAGCTCGGGACTAGCGGGAGGGCCTGGCAATGAGCAGTTCTTC

abundance: NA
j_gene: TRBJ2-2
d_gene: TRBD2
v_gene: TRBV5-1
CDR3aa: CASSLASGIPGELFF
CDR3nt: TGCGCCAGCAGCTTGGCTAGCGGGATTCCCGGGGAGCTGTTTTTT

abundance: NA
j_gene: TRBJ1-5
d_gene: TRBD1
v_gene: TRBV19
CDR3aa: CASSPGTGYQPQHF
CDR3nt: TGTGCCAGTAGCCCCGGGACAGGGTATCAGCCCCAGCATTTT

abundance: NA
j_gene: TRBJ2-2
d_gene: TRBD2
v_gene: TRBV11-3
CDR3aa: CASSISGGYTGELFF
CDR3nt: TGTGCCAGCAGCATTAGCGGGGGGTACACCGGGGAGCTGTTTTTT

abundance: NA
j_gene: TRBJ1-4
d_gene: NA
v_gene: TRBV6-6
CDR3aa: CASRTGFTEKLFF
CDR3nt: TGTGCCAGCAGAACAGGGTTTACTGAAAAACTGTTTTTT

abundance: NA
j_gene: TRBJ2-7
d_gene: TRBD1
v_gene: TRBV18
CDR3aa: CASSPQGGQGAHEQYF
CDR3nt: TGTGCCAGCTCACCACAGGGGGGCCAGGGGGCACACGAGCAGTACTTC

abundance: NA
j_gene: TRBJ2-5
d_gene: NA
v_gene: TRBV25-1
CDR3aa: CASSELDRPGETQYF
CDR3nt: TGTGCCAGCAGTGAATTGGACAGACCTGGGGAGACCCAGTACTTC

abundance: NA
j_gene: TRBJ2-2
d_gene: NA
v_gene: TRBV6-4
CDR3aa: CASSSAGIRVEEGGELFF
CDR3nt: TGTGCCAGCAGTTCGGCAGGTATCCGCGTCGAGGAGGGCGGGGAGCTGTTTTTT

abundance: NA
j_gene: TRBJ1-1
d_gene: TRBD1
v_gene: TRBV27
CDR3aa: CASSFEGADTEAFF
CDR3nt: TGTGCCAGCAGTTTCGAGGGGGCGGACACTGAAGCTTTCTTT

abundance: NA
j_gene: TRBJ1-3
d_gene: NA
v_gene: TRBV4-2
CDR3aa: CASSQVGAGNTIYF
CDR3nt: TGTGCCAGCAGCCAAGTCGGGGCTGGAAACACCATATATTTT

abundance: NA
j_gene: TRBJ2-5
d_gene: TRBD2
v_gene: TRBV23-1
CDR3aa: CASSQGAGDRETQYF
CDR3nt: TGCGCCAGCAGTCAAGGGGCGGGAGATCGAGAGACCCAGTACTTC

abundance: NA
j_gene: TRBJ2-7
d_gene: TRBD1
v_gene: TRBV6-6
CDR3aa: CASSERTGVDEQYF
CDR3nt: TGTGCCAGCTCTGAAAGGACAGGGGTGGACGAGCAGTACTTC

abundance: few
j_gene: TRBJ2-2
d_gene: NA
v_gene: TRBV5-1
CDR3aa: CASSFRDPNTGELFF
CDR3nt: TGCGCCAGCAGCTTCCGGGATCCGAACACCGGGGAGCTGTTTTTT

abundance: NA
j_gene: TRBJ1-4
d_gene: NA
v_gene: TRBV5-8
CDR3aa: CASSPSRGQLFF
CDR3nt: TGTGCCAGCAGCCCGAGTCGCGGGCAACTGTTTTTT